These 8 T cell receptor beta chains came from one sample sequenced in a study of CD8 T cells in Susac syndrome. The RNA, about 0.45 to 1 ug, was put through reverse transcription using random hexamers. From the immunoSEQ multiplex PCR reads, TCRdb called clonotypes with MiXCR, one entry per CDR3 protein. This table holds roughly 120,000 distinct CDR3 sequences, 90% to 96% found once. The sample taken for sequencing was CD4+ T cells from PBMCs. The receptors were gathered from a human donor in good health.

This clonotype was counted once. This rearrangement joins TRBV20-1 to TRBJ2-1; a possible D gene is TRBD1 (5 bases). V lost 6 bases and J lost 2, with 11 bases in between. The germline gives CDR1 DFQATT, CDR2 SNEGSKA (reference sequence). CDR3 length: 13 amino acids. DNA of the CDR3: TGCAGTGCCCCCCGACAGACCTACAATGAGCAGTTCTTC. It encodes CSAPRQTYNEQFF.

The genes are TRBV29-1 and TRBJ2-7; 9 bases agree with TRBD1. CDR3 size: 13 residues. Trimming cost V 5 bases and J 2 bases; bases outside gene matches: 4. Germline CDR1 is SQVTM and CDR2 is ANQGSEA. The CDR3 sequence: CSVPGQGTYEQYF. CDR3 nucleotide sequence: TGCAGCGTTCCGGGACAGGGAACCTACGAGCAGTACTTC.

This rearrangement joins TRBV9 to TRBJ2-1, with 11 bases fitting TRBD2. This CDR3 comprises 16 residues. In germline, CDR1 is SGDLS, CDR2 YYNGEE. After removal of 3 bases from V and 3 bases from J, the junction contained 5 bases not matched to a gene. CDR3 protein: CASSALAGGLYNEQFF. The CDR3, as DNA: TGTGCCAGCAGCGCCCTAGCGGGGGGACTCTACAATGAGCAGTTCTTC. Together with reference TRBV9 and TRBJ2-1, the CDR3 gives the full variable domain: DSGVTQTPKHLITATGQRVTLRCSPRSGDLSVYWYQQSLDQGLQFLIQYYNGEERAKGNILERFSAQQFPDLHSELNLSSLELGDSALYFCASSALAGGLYNEQFFGPGTRLTVL.

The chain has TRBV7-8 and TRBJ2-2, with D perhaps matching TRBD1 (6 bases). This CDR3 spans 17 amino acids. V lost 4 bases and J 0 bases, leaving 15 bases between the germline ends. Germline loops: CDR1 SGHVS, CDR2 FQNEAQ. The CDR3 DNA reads TGTGCCAGCAGCTCCTACAGGGTCTCAACGAACACCGGGGAGCTGTTTTTT. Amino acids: CASSSYRVSTNTGELFF.

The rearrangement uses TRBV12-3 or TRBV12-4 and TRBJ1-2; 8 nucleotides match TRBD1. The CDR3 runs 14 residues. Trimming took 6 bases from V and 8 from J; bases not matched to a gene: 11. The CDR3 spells CASRPNGQGGGYTF. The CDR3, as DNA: TGTGCCAGCAGACCAAACGGACAGGGAGGCGGCTACACCTTC.

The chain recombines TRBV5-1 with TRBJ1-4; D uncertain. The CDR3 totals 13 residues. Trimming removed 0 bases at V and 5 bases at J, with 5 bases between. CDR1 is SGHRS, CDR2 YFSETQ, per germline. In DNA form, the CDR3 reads TGCGCCAGCAGCTTGGAGCGGAATGAAAAACTGTTTTTT. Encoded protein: CASSLERNEKLFF.

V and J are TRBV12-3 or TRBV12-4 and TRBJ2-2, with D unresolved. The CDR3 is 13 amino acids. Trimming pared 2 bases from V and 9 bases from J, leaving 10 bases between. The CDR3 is CASSLLSWRELFF. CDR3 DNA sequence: TGTGCCAGCAGTTTACTGTCCTGGCGGGAGCTGTTTTTT.

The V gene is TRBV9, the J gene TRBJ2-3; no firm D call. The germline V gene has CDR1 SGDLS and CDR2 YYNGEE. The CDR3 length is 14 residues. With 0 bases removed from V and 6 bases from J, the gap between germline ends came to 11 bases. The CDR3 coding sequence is TGTGCCAGCAGCGTAGCTTCCCTTGGGGATACGCAGTATTTT. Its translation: CASSVASLGDTQYF.